This entry lists 7 T cell receptor beta chains sequenced from one sample in a study of cytomegalovirus exposure and HLA in healthy donors. It was with 60 Vbeta and 13 Jbeta primers that the PCR ran. Repertoires were generated with immunoSEQ multiplex PCR, while TCRdb's copy carries only in-frame clones and drops some. This sample has tens of thousands of clones; about 79% occur once, and the top ten carry 1.6%. The specimen sequenced was PBMCs. The receptors originated from a man aged 35 to 55 in good health and CMV-seronegative.

The chain recombines TRBV4-1 with TRBJ1-5, with 9 positions matching TRBD1. Germline loops: CDR1 MGHRA, CDR2 YSYEKL. The CDR3 is 14 residues long. J was trimmed by 7 bases and V by 3 bases; bases with no gene match: 4. DNA of the CDR3: TGCGCCAGCAGCCAGCCGGGACAGGGACAGCCCCAGCATTTT. Translating it yields CASSQPGQGQPQHF.

This clone was observed a single time. The chain carries TRBV4-1 and TRBJ1-5; D is undetermined. Trimming removed 2 bases at V and 9 bases at J, with 14 bases between. Germline CDR1 and CDR2: MGHRA and YSYEKL. The CDR3 runs to 14 residues. The CDR3 coding sequence is TGCGCCAGCAGCCAACTAGTGGAGGTTTGGCCCCAGCATTTT. Residues: CASSQLVEVWPQHF.

The genes are TRBV6-5 and TRBJ2-2; a weak D match, TRBD2 (7 bases). The germline V gene has CDR1 MNHEY and CDR2 SVGAGI. The V end lost 6 bases, the J end lost 0 bases, and 11 bases lay between the germline ends. The CDR3 spans 15 residues. CDR3 amino acids: CASREGGPNTGELFF. CDR3 DNA: TGTGCCAGCAGGGAGGGGGGGCCGAACACCGGGGAGCTGTTTTTT.

The chain combines TRBV7-2 with TRBJ2-5; D perhaps matches TRBD1 (5 bases). Germline CDR1 is SGHTA and CDR2 is FQGNSA. V was pared by 0 bases and J by 5 bases, with 13 bases between. The CDR3 loop spans 15 amino acids. The chain's CDR3 is CASSLATGQRETQYF. The CDR3 region has the DNA TGTGCCAGCAGCTTAGCCACAGGTCAAAGGGAGACCCAGTACTTC.

This clone was seen more than once but under ten times. The chain carries TRBV30 and TRBJ2-2; 7 bases align to TRBD1. This CDR3 has 15 amino acids. In germline, CDR1 is GTSNPN, CDR2 SVGIG (reference sequence). Trimming took 0 bases from V and 7 from J; bases not matched to a gene: 8. Written as DNA, the CDR3 is TGTGCCTGGAGTGTACACGACAGGGCGGTCGGGGAGCTGTTTTTT. As protein: CAWSVHDRAVGELFF.

The rearrangement joins TRBV28 to TRBJ2-3, with 9 positions matching TRBD1. CDR1 and CDR2 from the germline V gene are MDHEN and SYDVKM. The CDR3 sequence is 14 residues long. J gave up 5 bases and V 4 bases, and 4 bases lay outside the gene matches. The CDR3 DNA reads as TGTGCCAGCAGTTCTGGGGACAGGGTAGATACGCAGTATTTT. Its protein is CASSSGDRVDTQYF.

The chain couples TRBV15 to TRBJ1-5, with D possibly being TRBD1 (5 bases). The CDR3 totals 15 residues. The V end was cut by 1 base, the J end by 4 bases, with 11 bases between. Looked up from germline, CDR1 is LNHNV and CDR2 is YYDKDF (reference sequence). For the CDR3, the DNA is TGTGCCACCAGCAGAGGTAACCAGGGAAATCAGCCCCAGCATTTT. The encoded protein is CATSRGNQGNQPQHF.